Shown below are 32 T cell receptor beta chains from a single sample sequenced in a study of blood T cell repertoires in COVID-19. The protocol was immunoSEQ multiplex PCR, while the TCRdb copy is restricted to in-frame clones and leaves out a portion. This table has approximately 110,000 clones, about 87% appearing once. Material for sequencing was peripheral blood. These receptors were obtained from a human donor in a cohort sampled during active COVID-19.

The chain combines TRBV5-6 with TRBJ2-6; the D gene is possibly TRBD1 (6 bases). The CDR3 is 17 amino acids. V shed 0 bases and J shed 0 bases, with 10 bases lying between them. Germline loops: CDR1 SGHDT, CDR2 YYEEEE. For the CDR3, the DNA is TGTGCCAGCAGCTTGGATTTAGGGGGCTCTGGGGCCAACGTCCTGACTTTC. This gives the protein CASSLDLGGSGANVLTF. The full variable domain, with the rest looked up from reference TRBV5-6 and TRBJ2-6, is DAGVTQSPTHLIKTRGQQVTLRCSPKSGHDTVSWYQQALGQGPQFIFQYYEEEERQRGNFPDRFSGHQFPNYSSELNVNALLLGDSALYLCASSLDLGGSGANVLTFGAGSRLTVL.

This sequence joins TRBV19 and TRBJ1-5; TRBD1 matches 10 bases. The CDR3 length is 14 residues. Germline assignment: CDR1 LNHDA and CDR2 SQIVND (reference sequence). V dropped 10 bases and J dropped 4; count of bases not matched to a gene: 7. The CDR3 region has the DNA TGTGCCAACGCCGGGACAGGGGAAAATCAGCCCCAGCATTTT. This translates into CANAGTGENQPQHF.

The chain recombines TRBV4-1 with TRBJ1-6; a weak D match, TRBD1 (6 bases). Germline V gene lookup returns CDR1 MGHRA and CDR2 YSYEKL. V gave up 3 bases and J gave up 10 bases, with 22 bases separating them. The CDR3 runs 17 residues. The CDR3 region is CASSQNPSGRGDSPLHF. CDR3 bases: TGCGCCAGCAGCCAGAATCCCTCAGGCAGGGGAGACTCACCCCTCCACTTT.

The chain uses TRBV7-2 and TRBJ2-7, with 11 bases that match TRBD2. Per the germline V gene, CDR1 is SGHTA and CDR2 is FQGNSA. Trimming took 2 bases from V and 4 from J; bases not matched to a gene: 4. The CDR3 totals 15 residues. CDR3 protein: CASSLTGLAGYEQYF. Here the CDR3 DNA reads TGTGCCAGCAGCTTAACCGGACTAGCGGGTTACGAGCAGTACTTC.

The rearrangement links TRBV28 to TRBJ2-2, with 9 bases fitting TRBD2. V was clipped by 6 bases and J by 3 bases; unmatched bases: 2. Germline V gene sequence: CDR1 MDHEN, CDR2 SYDVKM. CDR3 length: 14 residues. The CDR3 reads CASSEREDTGELFF. The CDR3 DNA reads as TGTGCCAGCAGCGAGCGGGAGGACACCGGGGAGCTGTTTTTT.

The CDR3 nucleotides read TGTGCCAGCAGCCAGGGCGGGACCCTATACAATGAGCAGTTCTTC. This sequence encodes CASSQGGTLYNEQFF. This chain joins TRBV6-2 or TRBV6-3 and TRBJ2-1, with TRBD2 as a possible D gene (6 bases). This CDR3 is built from 15 residues. Trimming left V 6 bases short and J 4 bases short, with 16 bases between. The germline V gene has CDR1 MNHEY and CDR2 SVGEGT.

A remark on this clone: Other nucleotide sequences in the sample specify the same CDR3. The J gene is TRBJ2-5, the V gene TRBV20-1; no clear D gene. Trimming took 6 bases from V and 5 from J, leaving 7 bases between them. The germline gives CDR1 DFQATT, CDR2 SNEGSKA (reference sequence). This CDR3 is 10 amino acids long. This CDR3 is CSARRETQYF. The CDR3 nucleotides read TGCAGTGCGAGGCGGGAGACCCAGTACTTC.

The chain has TRBV5-6 and TRBJ1-1; D unresolved. Trimming cost V 4 bases and J 6 bases, with 13 bases left between them. The CDR3 consists of 13 residues. Germline V gene lookup returns CDR1 SGHDT and CDR2 YYEEEE. DNA of the CDR3: TGTGCCAGCAGCCCCGGGGTGCGAGCTGAAGCTTTCTTT. Its protein is CASSPGVRAEAFF.

This clone was picked up a small number of times. The rearrangement joins TRBV7-3 to TRBJ2-2; D is unclear. Trimming removed 4 bases at V and 7 bases at J, with 10 bases between. The CDR3 has 13 amino acids. Germline V gene data show CDR1 as SGHTA and CDR2 as FQGTGA. CDR3 sequence reads: CASSSLEVGELFF. DNA for the CDR3: TGTGCCAGCAGCTCCTTAGAGGTCGGGGAGCTGTTTTTT.

V and J are TRBV6-6 and TRBJ2-1; perhaps TRBD2 as D (7 bases). With 2 bases removed from V and 9 bases from J, the gap between germline ends came to 17 bases. Germline CDR1 and CDR2: MNHNY and SVGAGI (reference sequence). CDR3 length equals 15 residues. The CDR3 region has the DNA TGTGCCAGCAGTTACCGGTCGGGGGCGGGGGCTGAGCAGTTCTTC. This codes for CASSYRSGAGAEQFF.

The V and J genes are TRBV1 and TRBJ2-3; whether TRBD1, the table's D call, matches the DNA was not checked. TRBV1 is a known pseudogene. This CDR3 comprises 16 residues. This CDR3 reads CTSSPWTGKGTDTQYF. CDR3 nucleotide sequence: TGCACCAGCAGCCCCTGGACAGGGAAGGGCACAGATACGCAGTATTTT.

The rearrangement uses TRBV28 and TRBJ2-3; D perhaps matches TRBD2 (6 bases). Germline V gives CDR1 MDHEN, CDR2 SYDVKM. CDR3 size: 16 residues. V shed 5 bases and J shed 0 bases, with 15 bases lying between them. The CDR3 nucleotides read TGTGCCAGCAGTCCCGGGGGAGGCCCTAGCACAGATACGCAGTATTTT. This translates into CASSPGGGPSTDTQYF.

This chain uses TRBV6-1 with TRBJ2-2, with D possibly being TRBD2 (6 bases). Germline-derived CDR1 and CDR2 are MNHNS and SASEGT. The CDR3 spans 14 residues. Trimming took 5 bases from V and 7 from J, leaving 14 bases between them. Written as DNA, the CDR3 is TGTGCCAGCAGTTCGACAGTGGGGGGCGGGGAGCTGTTTTTT. Translating it yields CASSSTVGGGELFF.

The chain employs TRBV4-3 and TRBJ2-7, with 14 bases matching TRBD2. This CDR3 is 16 amino acids long. V dropped 3 bases and J dropped 6; count of bases not matched to a gene: 7. CDR1 is LGHNA and CDR2 is YSLEER in the germline V gene. The CDR3 nucleotides are TGCGCCAGCAGCCAGGGGACTAGCGGGAGTAGAGCCGAGCAGTACTTC. Its protein is CASSQGTSGSRAEQYF.

The chain is built from TRBV9 and TRBJ2-2, with 8 bases identical to TRBD1. The CDR3 covers 15 residues. Trimming took 4 bases from V and 8 from J; bases not matched to a gene: 10. Germline V gene data show CDR1 as SGDLS and CDR2 as YYNGEE. CDR3 protein: CASSFHKDRAGELFF. The DNA of the CDR3 is TGTGCCAGCAGCTTCCACAAGGACAGGGCAGGGGAGCTGTTTTTT.

The CDR3 region is CASSYDRFRSYEQYF. The CDR3 DNA reads TGTGCCAGCAGTTACGACAGATTTAGATCCTACGAGCAGTACTTC. The chain uses TRBV6-2 or TRBV6-3 and TRBJ2-7; TRBD1 might be the D (5 bases). V dropped 2 bases and J dropped 1 base, with 12 bases sitting between them. This CDR3 has 15 residues. Germline loops: CDR1 MNHEY, CDR2 SVGEGT.

CDR3 DNA sequence: TGTGCCAGCAGCTTAGCCGCAGCGGGAGGGAATGATGAGCAGTTCTTC. This gives the protein CASSLAAAGGNDEQFF. The J gene is TRBJ2-1, the V gene TRBV7-3; 10 nucleotides line up with TRBD2. Trimming took 2 bases from V and 8 from J; bases not matched to a gene: 9. The CDR3 spans 16 residues. Germline V gives CDR1 SGHTA, CDR2 FQGTGA.

The rearrangement links TRBV18 to TRBJ2-7; possibly TRBD2 for D (6 bases). From germline, CDR1 is KGHSH and CDR2 LQKENI. V lost 2 bases to trimming and J lost 5 bases, with 13 bases between them. The CDR3 loop spans 14 amino acids. CDR3 nucleotide sequence: TGTGCCAGCTCACCATTTTCTTCGGGAGACGAGCAGTACTTC. It yields the protein CASSPFSSGDEQYF.

V gene TRBV27 combines with J gene TRBJ1-1; D gene uncertain. This CDR3 has 15 amino acids. Germline V gene lookup returns CDR1 MNHEY and CDR2 SMNVEV (reference sequence). The V end was cut by 2 bases, the J end by 3 bases, with 13 bases between. The CDR3 loop reads CASSLGVGSYTEAFF. CDR3 coding DNA: TGTGCCAGCAGTTTAGGGGTAGGGAGTTACACTGAAGCTTTCTTT.

The J gene is TRBJ1-6, the V gene TRBV9; D perhaps matches TRBD1 (6 bases). Per germline, CDR1 SGDLS and CDR2 YYNGEE. This CDR3 comprises 15 residues. V gave up 2 bases and J gave up 0 bases, with 6 bases separating them. The CDR3 nucleotides are TGTGCCAGCAGCGTGGACAGCTCCTATAATTCACCCCTCCACTTT. It encodes CASSVDSSYNSPLHF.

This chain joins TRBV12-3 or TRBV12-4 and TRBJ2-5; possible D gene TRBD2, 6 bases. V gave up 6 bases and J gave up 5 bases, with 10 bases separating them. The CDR3 length is 12 residues. The CDR3 region is CASRQRGETQYF. Written as DNA, the CDR3 is TGTGCCAGCAGACAACGGGGGGAGACCCAGTACTTC.

The chain recombines TRBV2 with TRBJ1-6, with 11 bases identical to TRBD1. CDR3 size: 15 residues. Germline trimming cut 6 bases from V and 10 bases from J; bases unmatched to any gene: 8. Germline V gene data show CDR1 as SNHLY and CDR2 as FYNNEI. The DNA of the CDR3 is TGTGCCAGCAGGGACAGGGGGCCTATAAGCTCACCCCTCCACTTT. Translation: CASRDRGPISSPLHF.

The chain carries TRBV20-1 and TRBJ2-7, with a tentative D call TRBD2 (6 bases). Trimming pared 3 bases from V and 7 bases from J, leaving 28 bases between. The V gene's germline CDR1 is DFQATT and CDR2 SNEGSKA (reference sequence). The CDR3 loop spans 17 amino acids. The CDR3 is CSASRLSGPGSMGEQYF. The CDR3 nucleotides are TGCAGTGCTAGTAGATTGAGCGGGCCGGGGTCCATGGGGGAGCAGTACTTC.

J is TRBJ1-2 and V is TRBV7-8; D gene uncertain. Germline-derived CDR1 and CDR2 are SGHVS and FQNEAQ. Trimming removed 1 base at V and 8 bases at J, with 11 bases between. The CDR3 sequence is 13 residues long. The CDR3, as DNA: TGTGCCAGCAGCTTAGAAGACTACGGGGGCTACACCTTC. This gives the protein CASSLEDYGGYTF.

J is TRBJ2-7 and V is TRBV7-3; 9 bases agree with TRBD2. Germline CDR1 and CDR2: SGHTA and FQGTGA. V dropped 6 bases and J dropped 7; count of bases not matched to a gene: 7. CDR3 length: 13 amino acids. The CDR3 spells CASRPSGTSEQYF. In DNA, the CDR3 is TGTGCCAGCAGACCTAGCGGGACGTCGGAGCAGTACTTC.

This chain connects TRBV19 to TRBJ1-1; 7 positions agree with TRBD1. V shed 5 bases, J shed 0 bases, and the junction held 12 bases outside the gene matches. CDR3 size: 17 residues. Germline V gives CDR1 LNHDA, CDR2 SQIVND (reference sequence). The CDR3 is CASSPGRGQIMNTEAFF. The CDR3, as DNA: TGTGCCAGTAGTCCCGGGCGGGGACAGATAATGAACACTGAAGCTTTCTTT.

The chain couples TRBV5-1 to TRBJ1-1; perhaps TRBD1 as D (6 bases). This CDR3 region has 15 residues. The V and J ends lost 4 bases and 1 base respectively, with 14 bases between them. Germline loops: CDR1 SGHRS, CDR2 YFSETQ. CDR3 DNA: TGCGCCAGCAGCCTAGACAGGATTTCGAACACTGAAGCTTTCTTT. Translation: CASSLDRISNTEAFF.

The chain has TRBV10-3 and TRBJ2-7; no definite D call. The germline V gene encodes CDR1 ENHRY and CDR2 SYGVKD. The CDR3 is made up of 14 amino acids. Trimming cost V 5 bases and J 2 bases, with 13 bases left between them. CDR3 sequence reads: CAISKQDGPYEQYF. The DNA for the CDR3 is TGTGCCATCAGTAAGCAGGATGGCCCCTACGAGCAGTACTTC.

As regards this clone: This may stem from a read error, because a much larger clone lies one nucleotide away. This sample includes further DNA sequences coding for the same CDR3. This sequence joins TRBV19 and TRBJ2-3; 7 bases match TRBD1. Germline CDR1 LNHDA, CDR2 SQIVND (reference sequence). This CDR3 comprises 16 residues. CDR3 nucleotides: TGTGCTAGTAGTAGAGGGGGCGGCCATCCCACAGATACGCAGTATTTT. The encoded protein is CASSRGGGHPTDTQYF.

Points on this clone: Its ends do not fully match the called genes, so a read error is possible. The chain couples TRBV7-7 to TRBJ2-3; D unresolved. This CDR3 has 13 residues. Germline CDR1 and CDR2: SSHAT and FNYEAQ (reference sequence). CDR3 bases: TGTGCTAGCAGCCTGTACACCAGAGATACGCAGTATTTT. The encoded protein is CASSLYTRDTQYF.

The CDR3 spells CATSGGRGDRGRETQYF. The CDR3 nucleotides read TGTGCCACCAGTGGGGGTAGGGGGGACAGGGGTCGAGAGACCCAGTACTTC. The J gene is TRBJ2-5, the V gene TRBV24-1; 10 nucleotides align to TRBD1. The germline gives CDR1 KGHDR, CDR2 SFDVKD. Germline trimming cut 5 bases from V and 4 bases from J; bases unmatched to any gene: 12. The CDR3 length is 17 residues.

The sample holds one count of this clone. This chain joins TRBV5-4 and TRBJ2-7; 8 nucleotides line up with TRBD2. CDR1 and CDR2 (germline): SGHNT, YYREEE (reference sequence). CDR3 length: 16 residues. The J segment lost 0 bases and the V segment lost 4 bases, leaving 9 bases of the junction unmatched. In DNA, the CDR3 is TGTGCCAGCAGCCAACCCCAAAGCGGGGGCTCCTACGAGCAGTACTTC. Its protein is CASSQPQSGGSYEQYF.